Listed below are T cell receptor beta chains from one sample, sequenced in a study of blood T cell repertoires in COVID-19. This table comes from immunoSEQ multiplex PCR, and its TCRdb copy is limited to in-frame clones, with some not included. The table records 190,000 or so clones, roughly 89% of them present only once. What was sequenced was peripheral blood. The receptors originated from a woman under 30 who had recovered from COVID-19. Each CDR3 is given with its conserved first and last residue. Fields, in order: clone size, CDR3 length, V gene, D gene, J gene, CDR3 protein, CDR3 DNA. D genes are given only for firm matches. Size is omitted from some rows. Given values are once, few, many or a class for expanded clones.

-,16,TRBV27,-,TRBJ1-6,CASRPFSRDTYSPLHF,TGTGCCAGCAGGCCATTTTCCCGGGACACCTATTCACCCCTCCACTTT
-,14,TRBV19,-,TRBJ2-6,CASAKAAGANVLTF,TGTGCCAGTGCAAAAGCGGCTGGGGCCAACGTCCTGACTTTC
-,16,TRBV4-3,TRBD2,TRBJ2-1,CASSHAGLAGIDEQFF,TGCGCCAGCAGCCACGCAGGACTAGCGGGAATCGATGAGCAGTTCTTC
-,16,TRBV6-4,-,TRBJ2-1,CASSDQGGIRGNEQFF,TGTGCCAGCAGTGACCAGGGCGGGATACGAGGAAATGAGCAGTTCTTC
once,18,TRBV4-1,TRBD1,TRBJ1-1,CASSQEDRGWGMNTEAFF,TGCGCCAGCAGCCAGGAGGACAGGGGCTGGGGAATGAACACTGAAGCTTTCTTT
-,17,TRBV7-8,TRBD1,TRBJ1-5,CASSVRDSGDSNQPQHF,TGTGCCAGCAGCGTCCGGGACAGTGGGGATAGCAATCAGCCCCAGCATTTT
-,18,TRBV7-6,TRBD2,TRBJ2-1,CASSAGLAGGPNSNEQFF,TGTGCCAGCAGCGCCGGACTAGCGGGAGGGCCGAATAGCAATGAGCAGTTCTTC
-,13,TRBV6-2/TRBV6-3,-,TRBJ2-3,CASSYSSADTQYF,TGTGCCAGCAGTTACTCTAGCGCAGATACGCAGTATTTT
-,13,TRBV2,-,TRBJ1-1,CASSDYMNTEAFF,TGTGCCAGCAGTGACTATATGAACACTGAAGCTTTCTTT
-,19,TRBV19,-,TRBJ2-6,CASTSAAAYLLAGANVLTF,TGTGCCAGTACTAGCGCGGCAGCCTACTTACTTGCTGGGGCCAACGTCCTGACTTTC
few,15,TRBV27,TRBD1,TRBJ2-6,CASSFGTGRANVLTF,TGTGCCAGCAGTTTCGGGACAGGGCGCGCCAACGTCCTGACTTTC
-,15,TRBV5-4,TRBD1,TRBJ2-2,CASRPGTVNTGELFF,TGTGCCAGCAGGCCCGGGACAGTTAACACCGGGGAGCTGTTTTTT
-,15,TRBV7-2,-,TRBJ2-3,CASSLDRVTTDTQYF,TGTGCCAGCAGCTTAGATCGGGTTACCACAGATACGCAGTATTTT
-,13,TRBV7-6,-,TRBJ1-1,CASSLKGGTEAFF,TGTGCCAGCAGCTTAAAAGGAGGGACTGAAGCTTTCTTT
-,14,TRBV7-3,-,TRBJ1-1,CASSLTREVTEAFF,TGTGCCAGCAGCTTAACCAGGGAGGTAACTGAAGCTTTCTTT
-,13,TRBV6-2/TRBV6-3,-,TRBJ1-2,CASSYTNGEGYTF,TGTGCCAGCAGTTACACGAATGGTGAGGGCTACACCTTC
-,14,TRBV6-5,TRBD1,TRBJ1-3,CASTPDRAGNTIYF,TGTGCCAGCACCCCCGACAGGGCCGGAAACACCATATATTTT
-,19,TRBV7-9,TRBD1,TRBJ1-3,CASSSARRTGAGSGNTIYF,TGTGCCAGCAGTTCAGCCCGTAGGACAGGCGCCGGCTCTGGAAACACCATATATTTT
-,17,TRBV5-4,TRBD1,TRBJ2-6,CASSSPGQGTGANVLTF,TGTGCCAGCAGCTCCCCGGGACAGGGCACTGGGGCCAACGTCCTGACTTTC
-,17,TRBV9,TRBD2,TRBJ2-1,CASSAPMTSGTQYEQFF,TGTGCCAGCAGCGCCCCCATGACTAGCGGTACTCAATATGAGCAGTTCTTC
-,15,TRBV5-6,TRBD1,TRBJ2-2,CASSFYRGRTGELFF,TGTGCCAGCAGCTTTTACAGGGGCCGGACCGGGGAGCTGTTTTTT
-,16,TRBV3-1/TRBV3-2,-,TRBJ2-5,CASSQRRSFSAETQYF,TGTGCCAGCAGCCAAAGGCGGTCCTTCAGTGCGGAGACCCAGTACTTC
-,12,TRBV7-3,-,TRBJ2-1,CASGEGNNEQFF,TGTGCCAGCGGTGAGGGCAACAATGAGCAGTTCTTC
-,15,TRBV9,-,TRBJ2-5,CASSVVQGLEETQYF,TGTGCCAGCAGCGTAGTCCAGGGATTGGAAGAGACCCAGTACTTC
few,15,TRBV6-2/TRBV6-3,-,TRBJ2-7,CASSTTPTGGYEQYF,TGTGCCAGCAGCACTACACCGACAGGAGGCTACGAGCAGTACTTC
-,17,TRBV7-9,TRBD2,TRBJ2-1,CASSLAPGRAIGNEQFF,TGTGCCAGCAGCTTAGCACCCGGGAGGGCAATCGGCAATGAGCAGTTCTTC
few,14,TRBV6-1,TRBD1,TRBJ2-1,CASSEPPGGNEQFF,TGTGCCAGCAGTGAACCCCCAGGGGGCAATGAGCAGTTCTTC
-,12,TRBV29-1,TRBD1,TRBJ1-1,CSVGTGATEAFF,TGCAGCGTTGGGACAGGGGCCACTGAAGCTTTCTTT
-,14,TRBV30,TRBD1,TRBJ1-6,CAQRTGTDNSPLHF,TGTGCCCAACGTACCGGGACAGATAATTCACCCCTCCACTTT
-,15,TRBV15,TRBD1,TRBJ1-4,CATSRPGQGNEKLFF,TGTGCCACCAGCAGACCTGGACAGGGGAACGAAAAACTGTTTTTT
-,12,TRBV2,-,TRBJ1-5,CASRGDNQPQHF,TGTGCCAGCCGCGGTGACAATCAGCCCCAGCATTTT